The clone carrying this T cell receptor (beta chain) was found a few times. Antigen specificity is unknown. These data come from a study of identical twins. Study-wide points: Researchers reported weaker excess twin sharing in beta out-of-frame sequences.

A universal primer binding site was introduced by template switching. The final cDNA contained unique molecular identifiers. TCRdb re-called the 5' RACE reads through MiXCR, storing one row per CDR3 protein. The sample includes approximately 1.8 million distinct CDR3 sequences, more than 30% of them seen just once. The source of this sequence is a newborn girl in good health. Sequencing input: cord blood.

CDR3 region: CASSPRGLAGYYEQYF. In DNA form, the CDR3 reads TGTGCCAGCAGCCCCCGGGGACTAGCGGGGTACTACGAGCAGTACTTC. The gene calls are TRBV9 and TRBJ2-7; the match to TRBD2 covers 13 bases. Germline V lookup: CDR1 SGDLS, CDR2 YYNGEE. After removal of 4 bases from V and 3 bases from J, the junction contained 7 bases not matched to a gene. The CDR3 extends over 16 amino acids.